Listed below are T cell receptor beta chains from one sample, sequenced in a study of CD8 T cells in ankylosing spondylitis. TCRdb recomputed calls from the 5' RACE reads with MiXCR, one row per CDR3 protein. This sample has about 360,000 distinct CDR3 sequences, with 20% found just once. Sequenced: blood, either unsorted or a sorted T cell fraction (not recorded which). The source of these receptors is a male donor with ankylosing spondylitis or in good health (not recorded which). Both conserved end residues are part of each CDR3. The order of the fields is clone size, D gene, J gene, V gene, CDR3 DNA, CDR3 protein. The D gene is left open where the match is weak. Expanded clones get a size class; other rows say once, few or many, or leave the size out.

size: -
D: -
J: TRBJ2-6
V: TRBV4-1
DNA: TGCGCCAGCAGCCGCAGTTTGGGGGGGGCCAACGTCCTGACTTTC
CDR3: CASSRSLGGANVLTF

size: -
D: -
J: TRBJ2-1
V: TRBV5-1
DNA: TGCGCCAGCATCCCCGCGGGGCGTAGTGAGCAGTTCTTC
CDR3: CASIPAGRSEQFF

size: -
D: -
J: TRBJ2-7
V: TRBV30
DNA: TGTGCCTGGAGAAAGGGGTACGAGCAGTACTTC
CDR3: CAWRKGYEQYF

size: -
D: -
J: TRBJ1-1
V: TRBV29-1
DNA: TGCAGCGTTGAAGTTTTCGTGGGGGGGGAAGCTTTCTTT
CDR3: CSVEVFVGGEAFF

size: few
D: -
J: TRBJ2-3
V: TRBV6-4
DNA: TGTGCCAGCAGTGACTCTCAGGGCCCAGATACGCAGTATTTT
CDR3: CASSDSQGPDTQYF

size: few
D: -
J: TRBJ2-7
V: TRBV5-5
DNA: TGTGCCAGCAGAATCACTGGGGGAGTCTACGAGCAGTACTTC
CDR3: CASRITGGVYEQYF

size: -
D: TRBD1
J: TRBJ2-5
V: TRBV11-2
DNA: TGTGCCAGCAGCTCAACCGGGACAGGGGGCCGAGAGACCCAGTACTTC
CDR3: CASSSTGTGGRETQYF

size: few
D: TRBD1
J: TRBJ2-5
V: TRBV12-3/TRBV12-4
DNA: TGTGCCAGCAGTTTTCAGATAGGGACAGGGTATTTAGAGACCCAGTACTTC
CDR3: CASSFQIGTGYLETQYF

size: -
D: -
J: TRBJ2-3
V: TRBV29-1
DNA: TGCAGCGTAGACTACACAGATACGCAGTATTTT
CDR3: CSVDYTDTQYF

size: many
D: -
J: TRBJ2-7
V: TRBV5-1
DNA: TGCGCCAGCAGCTGGGACGGCTACGAGCAGTACTTC
CDR3: CASSWDGYEQYF

size: few
D: -
J: TRBJ2-5
V: TRBV7-9
DNA: TGTGCCAGCAGCTTAGCCCGGGGAGAGACCCAGTACTTC
CDR3: CASSLARGETQYF

size: -
D: TRBD2
J: TRBJ2-5
V: TRBV7-9
DNA: TGTGCCAGCAGCTTCCCTTACCTAGCGGACCAAGAGACCCAGTACTTC
CDR3: CASSFPYLADQETQYF

size: -
D: -
J: TRBJ2-7
V: TRBV12-3/TRBV12-4
DNA: TGTGCCAGCAGTAGTGACAGCCTCTCCTACGAGCAGTACTTC
CDR3: CASSSDSLSYEQYF

size: few
D: -
J: TRBJ2-7
V: TRBV20-1
DNA: TGCAGTGCTAGGGACCGGGACGGGACCTACGAGCAGTACTTC
CDR3: CSARDRDGTYEQYF

size: many
D: TRBD1
J: TRBJ2-1
V: TRBV9
DNA: TGTGCCAGCAGCGGAGGGCCGAGGGGGCAGGATGAGCAGTTCTTC
CDR3: CASSGGPRGQDEQFF

size: -
D: -
J: TRBJ2-2
V: TRBV7-2
DNA: TGTGCCAGCAGCTTAATACAGGGTTACACCGGGGAGCTGTTTTTT
CDR3: CASSLIQGYTGELFF